The T cell receptor beta chain under discussion was sequenced for a study of early T cells in non-severe SARS-CoV-2 infection. J was trimmed by 2 bases and V by 3 bases; bases with no gene match: 9. CDR1 is DFQATT, CDR2 SNEGSKA, per germline (reference sequence). The length of the CDR3 is 17 residues. Broader study findings: Matches to VDJdb favored anti-spike CD8 responses and missed private and CD4 specificities.

One entry per CDR3 protein, called by TCRdb with MiXCR from the 5' RACE reads. This sample yields 95,000 to 110,000 distinct CDR3 sequences, of which 11% are seen a single time; about 7.6% belongs to the top ten. The table lists this clonotype with many counts. Its antigen is not identified. Sequencing was carried out using whole blood. The J gene is TRBJ1-4, the V gene TRBV20-1; 10 bases match TRBD1. This TCR came from an adult who was a healthcare worker with PCR-confirmed SARS-CoV-2 infection or an uninfected control (not recorded which). CDR3 region: CSASGGQGGRTNEKLFF. The CDR3 DNA sequence: TGCAGTGCTAGTGGAGGACAGGGGGGTCGGACTAATGAAAAACTGTTTTTT.